The source of this T cell receptor (beta chain) is a study of human T cells and chemical hapten exposure. A single record per CDR3 protein comes from TCRdb applying MiXCR to the RACE reads. The table lists approximately 88,000 distinct CDR3 sequences, 13% of them singletons, with 5.7% in the top ten. This clonotype was seen ten or more times. Its target is not known. The time point: patch test 3, about 24 weeks after DPC sensitization. Treatment denoted: therapeutic diphenylcyclopropenone sensitization with weekly scalp DPC. The CDR3 is made up of 14 amino acids. Germline loops: CDR1 SGHVS, CDR2 FNYEAQ. Trimming cost V 5 bases and J 0 bases, with 7 bases left between them. Whole-study findings and limits: Significantly more large CDR3 similarity clusters arose among expanded TCRs than among controls.

This receptor was taken from a woman in her fifties or sixties with alopecia areata. Some clones in this sample may be carry-over from other donors' samples. The J gene is TRBJ1-4, the V gene TRBV7-6, with D uncertain. Sequenced here: whole blood, sampled in connection with sensitization to the hapten diphenylcyclopropenone (DPC). Here the CDR3 DNA reads TGTGCCAGCAGCCCTGTTGCAACTAATGAAAAACTGTTTTTT. It translates to CASSPVATNEKLFF. The full variable domain, in which reference TRBV7-6 and TRBJ1-4 provide the parts outside the CDR3, is GAGVSQSPRYKVTKRGQDVALRCDPISGHVSLYWYRQALGQGPEFLTYFNYEAQQDKSGLPNDRFSAERPEGSISTLTIQRTEQRDSAMYRCASSPVATNEKLFFGSGTQLSVL.